Listed below are T cell receptor beta chains from one sample, sequenced in a study of molecular identifiers for immune sequencing clone quantification. From the PCR reads, TCRdb called clonotypes with MiXCR, one entry per CDR3 protein. The top ten hold 0.65% to 0.75% of the sample, which has about 330,000 distinct CDR3 sequences, over 20% seen once. The sequencing input was naive CD8+ T cells from blood, with Jurkat cell RNA spiked in. The receptors come from a human donor in good health. Some libraries in this study had Jurkat cell RNA spiked in. CDR3s include the opening cysteine and the closing phenylalanine or tryptophan. A D gene is named only where the DNA matches it firmly. Only some rows state a clone size, as once, few, many or a class for expanded clones.

CDR3nt: TGTGCCAGCAGCTCGTGGGGTGGCAAAAACATTCAGTACTTC
CDR3aa: CASSSWGGKNIQYF
abundance: many
j_gene: TRBJ2-4
v_gene: TRBV5-4
d_gene: NA

CDR3nt: TGTGCCAGCAGCAGATCCTACAATGAGCAGTTCTTC
CDR3aa: CASSRSYNEQFF
abundance: many
j_gene: TRBJ2-1
v_gene: TRBV27
d_gene: NA

CDR3nt: TGTGCCAGCAGTTTAGCGCATTGGAATACTAGCACAGATACGCAGTATTTT
CDR3aa: CASSLAHWNTSTDTQYF
abundance: few
j_gene: TRBJ2-3
v_gene: TRBV12-3/TRBV12-4
d_gene: NA

CDR3nt: TGTGCCAGCAGCCCAAGTCGCGGAGCGGGAGTGAATGAGACCCAGTACTTC
CDR3aa: CASSPSRGAGVNETQYF
abundance: NA
j_gene: TRBJ2-5
v_gene: TRBV11-2
d_gene: TRBD2

CDR3nt: TGTGCCAGTAGTGTCGGGACAACTAATTACAATGAGCAGTTCTTC
CDR3aa: CASSVGTTNYNEQFF
abundance: many
j_gene: TRBJ2-1
v_gene: TRBV19
d_gene: NA

CDR3nt: TGCGCCAGCAGCCAAGGTGCGGGGGGGCAGGTAGATACGCAGTATTTT
CDR3aa: CASSQGAGGQVDTQYF
abundance: NA
j_gene: TRBJ2-3
v_gene: TRBV4-3
d_gene: TRBD2

CDR3nt: TGTGCCAGCAGCAAAATGGGACAGGGGGTATTCTCTGGGGCCAACGTCCTGACTTTC
CDR3aa: CASSKMGQGVFSGANVLTF
abundance: few
j_gene: TRBJ2-6
v_gene: TRBV11-1
d_gene: TRBD1

CDR3nt: TGTGCCAGCAGCGCCAGAGGGGTGGAGCGGCCCCAGCATTTT
CDR3aa: CASSARGVERPQHF
abundance: many
j_gene: TRBJ1-5
v_gene: TRBV7-8
d_gene: NA

CDR3nt: TGTGCCAGGGGTCGACCTCAGGGGGCGTCCGGGGAGCTGTTTTTT
CDR3aa: CARGRPQGASGELFF
abundance: NA
j_gene: TRBJ2-2
v_gene: TRBV3-2
d_gene: NA

CDR3nt: TGTGCCAGCAGCGCGGGACTAGCGGGGGACGAGCAGTACTTC
CDR3aa: CASSAGLAGDEQYF
abundance: NA
j_gene: TRBJ2-7
v_gene: TRBV7-2
d_gene: TRBD2

CDR3nt: TGCAGTGCTCTCGAGGGCTGGGCGGGAGTATTGAATACGCAGTATTTT
CDR3aa: CSALEGWAGVLNTQYF
abundance: NA
j_gene: TRBJ2-3
v_gene: TRBV20-1
d_gene: TRBD2

CDR3nt: TGTGCCAGCAGTCTAAGGACAGGGTATGGTTACTTTGAAGCTTTCTTT
CDR3aa: CASSLRTGYGYFEAFF
abundance: many
j_gene: TRBJ1-1
v_gene: TRBV27
d_gene: TRBD1

CDR3nt: TGTGCCAGCAGCTTTAGTCCAGGGCCGTACCAAGAGACCCAGTACTTC
CDR3aa: CASSFSPGPYQETQYF
abundance: NA
j_gene: TRBJ2-5
v_gene: TRBV7-9
d_gene: NA

CDR3nt: TGTGCCAGCAGGCAAACTATCGGGACTAGCGAGTCTAGCACAGCTACGCAGTATTTT
CDR3aa: CASRQTIGTSESSTATQYF
abundance: NA
j_gene: TRBJ2-3
v_gene: TRBV28
d_gene: TRBD2

CDR3nt: TGTGCCATCAGTGCCCCACAGACTAGCCCTGAGCAGTTCTTC
CDR3aa: CAISAPQTSPEQFF
abundance: NA
j_gene: TRBJ2-1
v_gene: TRBV10-3
d_gene: TRBD2

CDR3nt: TGTGCCAGCAGTGAATGGGATGAGCAGTTCTTC
CDR3aa: CASSEWDEQFF
abundance: few
j_gene: TRBJ2-1
v_gene: TRBV2
d_gene: NA

CDR3nt: TGTGCCACCAGTGAGGGTGTAGCTAATGAGCAGTTCTTC
CDR3aa: CATSEGVANEQFF
abundance: NA
j_gene: TRBJ2-1
v_gene: TRBV24-1
d_gene: NA

CDR3nt: TGTGCCAGCAGCGTAGCGGGCAGCGAGCAGTACTTC
CDR3aa: CASSVAGSEQYF
abundance: NA
j_gene: TRBJ2-7
v_gene: TRBV9
d_gene: NA